The 10 T cell receptor beta chains below were found in one sample sequenced in a study of cytomegalovirus exposure and HLA in healthy donors. Profiling relied on immunoSEQ multiplex PCR, and the TCRdb table lists in-frame clones only, not all of them. The sample consists of about 250,000 clones, 85% to 90% of them appearing once. The material sequenced was PBMCs. The receptor source for this set is a man younger than 35 in good health and CMV-seronegative.

The V gene is TRBV18, the J gene TRBJ2-1; D is perhaps TRBD2 (5 bases). Trimming cost V 3 bases and J 1 base, with 7 bases left between them. The CDR3 runs 14 residues. CDR1 and CDR2 (germline): KGHSH, LQKENI. For the CDR3, the DNA is TGTGCCAGCTCACCCACTAGGTCCTACAATGAGCAGTTCTTC. This codes for CASSPTRSYNEQFF.

This clone turned up a few times. The rearrangement uses TRBV2 and TRBJ1-5, with TRBD1 as a possible D gene (6 bases). Germline CDR1 SNHLY, CDR2 FYNNEI. The V end was cut by 6 bases, the J end by 11 bases, with 20 bases between. The CDR3 is made up of 14 amino acids. The CDR3 coding sequence is TGTGCCAGCAGGCTTGGACTGTCCGAGGGGGCCCAGCATTTT. Its translation: CASRLGLSEGAQHF.

The rearrangement links TRBV6-5 to TRBJ2-7; 9 positions agree with TRBD2. The CDR3 consists of 16 residues. Looked up from germline, CDR1 is MNHEY and CDR2 is SVGAGI. V gave up 3 bases and J gave up 4 bases; unmatched junction bases: 10. DNA for the CDR3: TGTGCCAGCAGTTATTCCCCTAGCGGGGAGAAGTACGAGCAGTACTTC. This gives the protein CASSYSPSGEKYEQYF.

J is TRBJ2-5 and V is TRBV5-6; possibly TRBD2 for D (6 bases). V lost 2 bases and J lost 3, with 14 bases in between. The CDR3 totals 15 residues. The germline CDR1 and CDR2 sequences are SGHDT and YYEEEE. In DNA, the CDR3 is TGTGCCAGCAGCTTTTACGGGACTGGCGAAGAGACCCAGTACTTC. It codes for CASSFYGTGEETQYF.

The chain recombines TRBV28 with TRBJ2-7; 8 positions agree with TRBD1. The trim removed 6 bases at V and 7 bases at J, leaving 5 bases unmatched. Germline V CDR1 and CDR2: MDHEN, SYDVKM. There are 12 residues in the CDR3. CDR3 protein: CASSWTGSEQYF. For the CDR3, the DNA is TGTGCCAGCAGCTGGACAGGGAGTGAGCAGTACTTC.

This clone was recorded many times. The chain joins TRBV15 to TRBJ2-1; D perhaps matches TRBD2 (5 bases). V lost 1 base to trimming and J lost 8 bases, with 18 bases between them. Germline V CDR1 and CDR2: LNHNV, YYDKDF (reference sequence). The CDR3 is 16 amino acids. The CDR3 loop reads CATSRGSEGPLHEQFF. CDR3 nucleotide sequence: TGTGCCACCAGCAGAGGGTCAGAGGGTCCCCTTCATGAGCAGTTCTTC.

V usage is TRBV12-5 and J usage is TRBJ2-2; 10 bases agree with TRBD2. Germline values: CDR1 LGHNT, CDR2 FRNRAP. This CDR3 spans 17 amino acids. The junction had 5 bases not matched to a gene; V was cut back by 1 base and J by 3 bases. CDR3 loop: CASGLAVGTSDTGELFF. The CDR3, as DNA: TGTGCTAGTGGTTTGGCGGTTGGGACTAGCGACACCGGGGAGCTGTTTTTT.

The CDR3 bases are TGTGCCTGGGTAGACAGGTACAATGAGCAGTTCTTC. Protein: CAWVDRYNEQFF. The rearrangement uses TRBV30 and TRBJ2-1; D is perhaps TRBD1 (6 bases). Germline V gene lookup returns CDR1 GTSNPN and CDR2 SVGIG (reference sequence). Trimming took off 5 bases at V and 4 bases at J, with 9 bases between the two ends. The CDR3 has 12 amino acids.

The chain links TRBV7-2 to TRBJ2-2, with TRBD2 matching over 9 bases. The J segment lost 0 bases and the V segment lost 8 bases, leaving 7 bases of the junction unmatched. CDR3 size: 16 residues. Germline V CDR1 and CDR2: SGHTA, FQGNSA. The CDR3 region has the DNA TGTGCCAGCGACCGGGCTAGCGGGACGAACACCGGGGAGCTGTTTTTT. It encodes CASDRASGTNTGELFF.

The J gene is TRBJ2-5, the V gene TRBV7-9; D is perhaps TRBD1 (6 bases). Germline lookup yields CDR1 SEHNR and CDR2 FQNEAQ (reference sequence). Trimming pared 3 bases from V and 3 bases from J, leaving 11 bases between. CDR3 length: 14 residues. The CDR3: CASSFWTVKETQYF. Here the CDR3 DNA reads TGTGCCAGCAGCTTTTGGACAGTCAAAGAGACCCAGTACTTC.